The rows below give T cell receptor beta chains drawn from one sample of a study of blood T cell repertoires in COVID-19. The protocol was immunoSEQ multiplex PCR, while the TCRdb copy is restricted to in-frame clones and leaves out a portion. The data contain some 130,000 clones, about 76% of them singletons. The sequenced sample was peripheral blood. These receptors were taken from a woman in her sixties or seventies with active or convalescent COVID-19. The conserved cysteine and the conserved F or W are not part of the CDR3 here. A D gene is named only where the DNA matches it firmly.

TRBV5-1	TRBJ2-1	.	ASSLTAASSYNEQF
TRBV18	TRBJ1-4	.	ASSPPMGSLNEKLF
TRBV4-3	TRBJ1-6	.	ASSQVYRESPLH
TRBV6-1	TRBJ2-3	TRBD1	ASSVNYRGSTDTQY
TRBV28	TRBJ1-1	TRBD1	ASSLSTGGHHMNTEAF
TRBV28	TRBJ1-5	TRBD1	ASSRPQGAGQPQH
TRBV28	TRBJ2-3	TRBD1	ASSPVGGQKSTDTQY
TRBV10-3	TRBJ1-3	TRBD1	AISPTGVTGNTIY
TRBV19	TRBJ2-1	TRBD2	ASSIVASGGTNNEQF
TRBV7-2	TRBJ1-2	.	ASSPRQVTVQHGYT
TRBV20-1	TRBJ2-7	.	SAAGNYEQY
TRBV7-2	TRBJ2-1	.	ASSLAFSSYNEQF
TRBV11-3	TRBJ1-1	.	ASSQGRNTEAF
TRBV6-6	TRBJ1-2	TRBD1	ASNSVGTGPYGYT
TRBV9	TRBJ2-1	TRBD2	ASSLRASGVGEQF
TRBV11-2	TRBJ2-2	.	ASSPNRGTGELF
TRBV11-2	TRBJ1-3	.	ASSAYSNTIY
TRBV5-1	TRBJ2-1	TRBD2	ASSPTSGGYNEQF
TRBV19	TRBJ2-1	TRBD1	ASSRGQGDSYNEQF
TRBV28	TRBJ1-2	.	ASSPTWSYGYT
TRBV28	TRBJ2-5	.	ASNLLGTGQETQY
TRBV4-1	TRBJ2-1	TRBD2	ASSQEGIAGGPGNEQF
TRBV7-2	TRBJ2-7	TRBD1	ASSTTGQGVTEQY
TRBV6-5	TRBJ1-5	.	ASKADGGAGQPQH
TRBV24-1	TRBJ1-5	.	ATSDLTGVGYQPQH
TRBV28	TRBJ1-1	.	ASTGTMNTEAF
TRBV5-1	TRBJ2-7	.	ASRFDSYSYEQY
TRBV3-1/TRBV3-2	TRBJ2-1	.	ASSQDPSVSSYNEQF
TRBV24-1	TRBJ1-2	.	ATSDGSGYGYT
TRBV19	TRBJ2-1	TRBD2	ASSIAVTSGKGGEQF
TRBV2	TRBJ1-5	.	ASSEAPGGGNQPQH
TRBV24-1	TRBJ1-1	.	ATSEPGYTEAF
TRBV7-2	TRBJ1-3	TRBD1	ASSLDRATGNTIY
TRBV5-1	TRBJ1-3	.	ASSSTVTPSGNTIY
TRBV30	TRBJ2-2	.	AWRGHYTGELF
TRBV11-2	TRBJ1-6	.	ASSLRGVNTKNSPLH
TRBV5-1	TRBJ2-5	.	ASSLALQGFPQETQY
TRBV5-4	TRBJ1-2	.	ASSRQDTNYGYT
TRBV28	TRBJ1-1	TRBD1	ASSRWDRGLGTEAF
TRBV6-5	TRBJ1-4	.	ASAGTINEKLF
TRBV5-1	TRBJ2-1	TRBD2	ASSPGTSDNEQF
TRBV12-3/TRBV12-4	TRBJ1-1	.	ASSLVQGAEAF
TRBV4-1	TRBJ1-2	.	ASSQDGVRGSGYT
TRBV13	TRBJ2-3	TRBD2	ASSFLAGGRDTQY
TRBV5-1	TRBJ2-6	TRBD2	ASSLAGLADYSGANVLT
TRBV28	TRBJ2-5	TRBD2	ASTPPSGRETQY
TRBV29-1	TRBJ1-1	.	SVSSQGFEAF
TRBV10-3	TRBJ1-2	TRBD1	AISEPSKTGNYGYT
TRBV27	TRBJ1-5	.	ASRPLGTSNQPQH
TRBV3-1/TRBV3-2	TRBJ1-4	.	ASQAGIGEKLF
TRBV28	TRBJ1-2	TRBD1	ASSLLRQGGGYT
TRBV7-8	TRBJ2-5	.	ASSLVPYQETQY
TRBV28	TRBJ2-3	TRBD1	ASSLQGAFTDTQY
TRBV5-4	TRBJ2-5	.	ASSSIGTPKNTQY